What follows are 21 T cell receptor beta chains derived from one specimen sequenced in a study of lymphopenia after photon versus proton radiotherapy. Generated by immunoSEQ multiplex PCR, the TCRdb table keeps only in-frame clones and is missing some. The table lists 70,000 to 95,000 clones, around 80% of them singletons, with around 1.5% in the top ten. Material: peripheral blood, obtained from a patient treated with proton-based radiotherapy. The receptors stem from a man aged 55-75 years with pancreatic cancer.

The chain recombines TRBV9 with TRBJ2-3, with D possibly being TRBD2 (6 bases). CDR3 length equals 16 residues. Germline V gene data show CDR1 as SGDLS and CDR2 as YYNGEE. V was trimmed by 0 bases and J by 0 bases, leaving 11 bases between them. CDR3: CASSVDMGLSTDTQYF. The CDR3 DNA is TGTGCCAGCAGCGTAGATATGGGACTTAGCACAGATACGCAGTATTTT.

CDR3 residues: CASSLLTGRREQYF. CDR3 sequence (DNA): TGTGCCAGCAGTTTACTGACGGGGCGGCGGGAGCAGTACTTC. V and J are TRBV28 and TRBJ2-7; tentatively, D is TRBD1 or TRBD2 (5 bases each). Germline-derived CDR1 and CDR2 are MDHEN and SYDVKM. This CDR3 contains 14 residues. The V gene lost 2 bases and the J gene lost 7 bases, with 15 bases spanning the gap. Full variable domain (missing parts from reference TRBV28 and TRBJ2-7): DVKVTQSSRYLVKRTGEKVFLECVQDMDHENMFWYRQDPGLGLRLIYFSYDVKMKEKGDIPEGYSVSREKKERFSLILESASTNQTSMYLCASSLLTGRREQYFGPGTRLTVT.

The CDR3 reads CASSFLTGAVNYGYTF. CDR3 coding DNA: TGTGCCAGCAGCTTCCTGACAGGCGCTGTCAACTATGGCTACACCTTC. This chain joins TRBV11-3 and TRBJ1-2; perhaps TRBD1 as D (6 bases). The length of the CDR3 is 16 residues. V lost 3 bases, J lost 2 bases, and 16 bases lay in between. Looked up from germline, CDR1 is SGHNT and CDR2 is YENEEA.

The V gene is TRBV7-2, the J gene TRBJ1-5, with no clear D. V was clipped by 3 bases and J by 4 bases, with 10 bases between them. The germline V gene has CDR1 SGHTA and CDR2 FQGNSA. The CDR3 covers 14 residues. CDR3 coding DNA: TGTGCCAGCAGCTTGGCTGGGCGAAATCAGCCCCAGCATTTT. It encodes CASSLAGRNQPQHF. Full variable domain (outside the CDR3, taken from reference TRBV7-2 and TRBJ1-5): GAGVSQSPSNKVTEKGKDVELRCDPISGHTALYWYRQSLGQGLEFLIYFQGNSAPDKSGLPSDRFSAERTGGSVSTLTIQRTQQEDSAVYLCASSLAGRNQPQHFGDGTRLSIL.

There are many counts of this clone. V and J are TRBV7-9 and TRBJ2-7, with D perhaps TRBD2 (5 bases). This CDR3 spans 12 amino acids. The V end was cut by 4 bases, the J end by 3 bases, with 7 bases between. CDR1 is SEHNR and CDR2 is FQNEAQ in the germline V gene (reference sequence). CDR3 nucleotides: TGTGCCAGCAGCTCGGGGATCTACGAGCAGTACTTC. Amino acid sequence: CASSSGIYEQYF.

This chain joins TRBV18 and TRBJ2-7; the match to TRBD1 covers 10 bases. Germline values: CDR1 KGHSH, CDR2 LQKENI. The V segment lost 4 bases and the J segment 4 bases; nucleotides outside the gene matches: 4. CDR3 size: 14 residues. CDR3 nucleotides: TGTGCCAGCTCACATCCGGGACAGGGGTACGAGCAGTACTTC. Its translation: CASSHPGQGYEQYF.

The chain combines TRBV5-4 with TRBJ2-3; D is undetermined. Germline V gene sequence: CDR1 SGHNT, CDR2 YYREEE (reference sequence). Deletions cut 2 bases from V and 2 bases from J, with 3 bases between. The CDR3 covers 12 residues. The CDR3 protein is CASSFTTDTQYF. CDR3 DNA sequence: TGTGCCAGCAGCTTTACCACAGATACGCAGTATTTT.

This clone has a handful of counts. V and J are TRBV9 and TRBJ2-1; 8 positions agree with TRBD2. This CDR3 has 15 amino acids. Germline values: CDR1 SGDLS, CDR2 YYNGEE. V lost 0 bases to trimming and J lost 6 bases; unmatched junction nucleotides: 5. CDR3 loop: CASSVGRREVNEQFF. CDR3 sequence (DNA): TGTGCCAGCAGCGTAGGACGGCGGGAGGTCAATGAGCAGTTCTTC.

This chain joins TRBV19 and TRBJ2-1, with D tentatively TRBD2 (5 bases). This CDR3 contains 13 residues. Germline values: CDR1 LNHDA, CDR2 SQIVND (reference sequence). V lost 7 bases and J 5 bases, leaving 12 bases between the germline ends. The CDR3 sequence is CASMSLADNEQFF. CDR3 in DNA: TGTGCCAGTATGAGCCTAGCCGACAATGAGCAGTTCTTC.

The rearrangement uses TRBV7-2 and TRBJ2-2, with 12 bases matching TRBD2. In germline, CDR1 is SGHTA, CDR2 FQGNSA. After removal of 4 bases from V and 5 bases from J, the junction contained 8 bases not matched to a gene. The CDR3 totals 17 residues. The CDR3 loop reads CASSSSPSGRGTGELFF. CDR3 nucleotides: TGTGCCAGCAGCTCTTCCCCTAGCGGGAGGGGAACCGGGGAGCTGTTTTTT.

The chain employs TRBV28 and TRBJ1-4; D possibly corresponds to TRBD1 (6 bases). Deletions cut 7 bases from V and 2 bases from J, with 11 bases between. The CDR3 consists of 14 residues. Germline values: CDR1 MDHEN, CDR2 SYDVKM. CDR3 in DNA: TGTGCCAGCACACAGGGTAGGACTAATGAAAAACTGTTTTTT. This encodes CASTQGRTNEKLFF. The complete variable domain, with remaining parts taken from reference TRBV28 and TRBJ1-4, reads DVKVTQSSRYLVKRTGEKVFLECVQDMDHENMFWYRQDPGLGLRLIYFSYDVKMKEKGDIPEGYSVSREKKERFSLILESASTNQTSMYLCASTQGRTNEKLFFGSGTQLSVL.

This chain links TRBV2 with TRBJ1-1; no definite D call. V was shortened by 5 bases and J by 0 bases, with 10 bases between the two germline ends. The length of the CDR3 is 14 residues. The germline V gene encodes CDR1 SNHLY and CDR2 FYNNEI. CDR3 DNA: TGTGCCAGCAGTAGGGAACGGATGAACACTGAAGCTTTCTTT. Amino acid sequence: CASSRERMNTEAFF.

J is TRBJ2-3 and V is TRBV9; TRBD1 is a possible D gene (6 bases). Per the germline V gene, CDR1 is SGDLS and CDR2 is YYNGEE. The CDR3 totals 14 residues. Trimming pared 9 bases from V and 5 bases from J, leaving 19 bases between. Here the CDR3 reads CATSEDSYGDTQYF. CDR3 DNA: TGTGCCACCTCGGAGGACAGTTATGGAGATACGCAGTATTTT.

There are many counts of this clone. The genes are TRBV5-1 and TRBJ1-1; D ambiguous. The germline gives CDR1 SGHRS, CDR2 YFSETQ. CDR3 length equals 15 residues. Between the trimmed V and J ends, which lost 2 bases and 1 base, there was a span of 12 bases. The CDR3: CASSFSGGWNTEAFF. CDR3 nucleotides: TGCGCCAGCAGCTTCTCAGGAGGGTGGAACACTGAAGCTTTCTTT.

The chain is built from TRBV27 and TRBJ2-7, with 9 bases fitting TRBD1. This CDR3 spans 14 amino acids. J was trimmed by 0 bases and V by 6 bases; bases with no gene match: 3. Germline V gene sequence: CDR1 MNHEY, CDR2 SMNVEV (reference sequence). This CDR3 reads CASRGQGISYEQYF. DNA of the CDR3: TGTGCCAGCAGAGGACAGGGGATCTCCTACGAGCAGTACTTC.

The chain joins TRBV18 to TRBJ2-4; 7 bases are shared with TRBD1. Germline V gene data show CDR1 as KGHSH and CDR2 as LQKENI. Trimming took 1 base from V and 4 from J; bases not matched to a gene: 13. CDR3 length: 18 residues. CDR3 in DNA: TGTGCCAGCTCACCACTGGGACCGGGACAGCAGATAAAAAACATTCAGTACTTC. It is translated as CASSPLGPGQQIKNIQYF.

A single count supports this clone. V gene TRBV6-1 combines with J gene TRBJ2-3; 7 bases fit TRBD1. Germline CDR1 is MNHNS and CDR2 is SASEGT. Trimming cost V 2 bases and J 2 bases; bases outside gene matches: 4. The CDR3 is 15 residues long. The CDR3 loop reads CASSELDRTTDTQYF. In DNA, the CDR3 is TGTGCCAGCAGTGAACTGGACAGGACCACAGATACGCAGTATTTT.

V is TRBV27 and J is TRBJ2-3; TRBD2 agrees at 7 bases. The CDR3 is made up of 13 amino acids. The V and J ends lost 10 bases and 0 bases, in that order; junction bases with no gene match: 4. From germline, CDR1 is MNHEY and CDR2 SMNVEV (reference sequence). The CDR3, as DNA: TGTGCCACCCTAGCGGATAGCACAGATACGCAGTATTTT. This translates into CATLADSTDTQYF.

The CDR3 DNA reads as TGTGCCAGCAGCTTCGCTAGGGGGCCTGGCTACACCTTC. Protein product: CASSFARGPGYTF. The chain is built from TRBV5-4 and TRBJ1-2; TRBD1 matches 7 bases. After removal of 2 bases from V and 7 bases from J, the junction contained 5 bases not matched to a gene. Germline V lookup: CDR1 SGHNT, CDR2 YYREEE (reference sequence). CDR3 size: 13 residues.

This clone has only one observation. The chain joins TRBV13 to TRBJ2-2; no clear D. Between the trimmed V and J ends, which lost 1 base and 4 bases, there was a span of 4 bases. CDR1 is PRHDT and CDR2 is FYEKMQ in the germline V gene (reference sequence). This CDR3 region has 13 residues. This CDR3 is CASSLATTGELFF. The CDR3 DNA follows: TGTGCCAGCAGCTTAGCGACCACCGGGGAGCTGTTTTTT.

The CDR3, as DNA: TGCGCCAGCAGCTTGGAACAGAACACTGAAGCTTTCTTT. As protein: CASSLEQNTEAFF. V and J are TRBV5-1 and TRBJ1-1; no reliable D call. Between the trimmed V and J ends, which lost 0 bases and 1 base, there was a span of 4 bases. The CDR3 is made up of 13 amino acids. Germline CDR1 and CDR2: SGHRS and YFSETQ.